Below, 7 T cell receptor beta chains from the same sample are listed, as sequenced in a study of CD8+ T cells in alopecia areata. Sequencing used cDNA as its template, made by extracting RNA and reverse transcribing it. Assay used: immunoSEQ multiplex PCR; TCRdb lists only in-frame clones, some missing. This sample has roughly 120,000 clones, with roughly two thirds found just once. The sample consisted of CD4+ T cells sorted from blood. These receptors were collected from a human donor in good health.

The chain is built from TRBV7-9 and TRBJ2-5, with TRBD2 matching over 8 bases. Unmatched junction bases numbered 5, after V lost 3 bases and J lost 2 bases. The germline CDR1 and CDR2 sequences are SEHNR and FQNEAQ (reference sequence). The CDR3 runs 15 residues. The DNA of the CDR3 is TGTGCCAGCAGCTTGTCCCCGGGGGGGCAAGAGACCCAGTACTTC. It is translated as CASSLSPGGQETQYF.

This chain uses TRBV6-6 with TRBJ1-6; 7 nucleotides align to TRBD1. CDR3 length equals 14 residues. Germline V lookup: CDR1 MNHNY, CDR2 SVGAGI (reference sequence). The V segment lost 4 bases and the J segment 9 bases; nucleotides outside the gene matches: 6. The CDR3 DNA reads TGTGCCAGCAGTTCTGCCTCAGGGGGTTCACCCCTCCACTTT. Protein: CASSSASGGSPLHF.

The chain combines TRBV6-1 with TRBJ2-7, with D possibly being TRBD1 (6 bases). The CDR3 totals 14 residues. Trimming cost V 9 bases and J 4 bases, with 19 bases left between them. The germline CDR1 and CDR2 sequences are MNHNS and SASEGT. CDR3 in DNA: TGTGCCAGTAGCACAGGGTTAGACGGTTACGAGCAGTACTTC. Translating gives CASSTGLDGYEQYF.

V is TRBV29-1 and J is TRBJ1-1; D not certain. This CDR3 contains 14 residues. Germline lookup yields CDR1 SQVTM and CDR2 ANQGSEA. The V end was cut by 3 bases, the J end by 3 bases, with 14 bases between. CDR3 sequence (DNA): TGCAGCGTTGACGGGCCATTTGGGGACACTGAAGCTTTCTTT. Protein product: CSVDGPFGDTEAFF.

V usage is TRBV29-1 and J usage is TRBJ2-7, with 7 bases identical to TRBD1. Germline CDR1 reads SQVTM; CDR2 reads ANQGSEA. This CDR3 spans 12 amino acids. V lost 5 bases, J lost 1 base, and 2 bases stayed unmatched. The CDR3 DNA sequence: TGCAGCGTTCGGACAGGATCCTACGAGCAGTACTTC. This gives the protein CSVRTGSYEQYF.

The chain recombines TRBV30 with TRBJ2-3; D may be TRBD1 (5 bases). Germline CDR1 reads GTSNPN; CDR2 reads SVGIG (reference sequence). The CDR3 has 13 amino acids. Trimming removed 2 bases from V and 6 bases from J, with 12 bases in between. The CDR3 sequence is CAWSRGSVDTQYF. CDR3 bases: TGTGCCTGGAGTAGGGGTTCCGTTGATACGCAGTATTTT.

The gene calls are TRBV18 and TRBJ2-1, with unresolved D. Between the trimmed V and J ends, which lost 4 bases and 8 bases, there was a span of 9 bases. The CDR3 sequence is 12 residues long. CDR1 KGHSH and CDR2 LQKENI come from the germline V gene. The CDR3 region is CASSLGVDEQFF. In DNA form, the CDR3 reads TGTGCCAGCTCACTCGGAGTCGATGAGCAGTTCTTC.